This T cell receptor beta chain is drawn from a study of beta chain features in type 1 diabetes. Across the study: In age, gender and cell yields, patients were similar to healthy donors.

Overall study results and limits: Although PCR might favor shorter templates, it would do so equally in patients and controls. In the patient group, naive, central memory and Treg TCRB repertoires seemed more alike than in the healthy donor group.

A single heparinised blood sample, averaging about 120 mL, was obtained per donor. What was sequenced were expressed TCRB transcripts, since all of the isolated RNA had been reverse transcribed. Profiled with immunoSEQ multiplex PCR; TCRdb holds only in-frame clones, not every one. The sample records 150,000 to 190,000 clones, 8.1% being singletons. This clone came up a few times. Its matching antigen is unknown. Germline V lookup: CDR1 KGHSH, CDR2 LQKENI. Trimming took 3 bases from V and 14 from J, leaving 18 bases between them. The CDR3 is 13 amino acids. The origin of this receptor is a man between 18 and 35 years old in good health. V gene TRBV18 combines with J gene TRBJ2-3; D possibly corresponds to TRBD1 (6 bases). Sequencing used central memory CD4+ T cells from blood. CDR3 amino acids: CASSPGAAQGMYF. CDR3 nucleotide sequence: TGTGCCAGCTCACCGGGGGCCGCCCAGGGGATGTATTTT.